This record concerns one T cell receptor (beta chain) sequence. Its antigen remains unidentified. The data were taken from a study of cytomegalovirus exposure and HLA in healthy donors. Study as a whole: The 100 to 150 validation repertoires matched the roughly 630 first-cohort repertoires in platform, a later analysis reported. Study observations and caveats: Published work reported that the classifier diagnosed cytomegalovirus status with high specificity and sensitivity. Some TCR beta chains (about 180 of them) were listed as cytomegalovirus-associated. For most TCR sequences rarity was the rule, although some public TCRs occurred in many donors.

Clones were read by immunoSEQ multiplex PCR, and TCRdb kept only the in-frame ones, dropping some. The profile covers about 98,000 clones, with approximately 94% appearing a single time and approximately 1% taken by the ten largest. The specimen sequenced was PBMCs. This clonotype was sampled from a woman aged 18-35 years in good health and CMV-seronegative.

The CDR3 DNA reads as TGCGCCAGCAGCTTGATAGCGGGGGCCAATAACAATGAGCAGTTCTTC. It encodes CASSLIAGANNNEQFF. This chain uses TRBV5-1 with TRBJ2-1, with 9 bases lining up with TRBD2. The CDR3 runs to 16 residues. Trimming took 1 base from V and 5 from J; bases not matched to a gene: 7. Germline values: CDR1 SGHRS, CDR2 YFSETQ. The full variable domain, completed using reference TRBV5-1 and TRBJ2-1, is KAGVTQTPRYLIKTRGQQVTLSCSPISGHRSVSWYQQTPGQGLQFLFEYFSETQRNKGNFPGRFSGRQFSNSRSEMNVSTLELGDSALYLCASSLIAGANNNEQFFGPGTRLTVL.